Sequencing of this T cell receptor (beta chain) was carried out in a study of blood T cells in healthy people across ages. A J-beta primer mix and a sample-barcoded 5' primer were used in a second PCR of roughly 6 to 12 cycles. Using its own MiXCR run on the 5' RACE reads, TCRdb lists one record per CDR3 protein. The profile shows nearly 1 million distinct CDR3 sequences, 51% of them singletons. CDR3 length equals 14 residues. Germline V lookup: CDR1 MNHEY, CDR2 SMNVEV (reference sequence). V lost 7 bases to trimming and J lost 3 bases; unmatched junction nucleotides: 8. Study observations and caveats: Higher diversity and more naive CD4+ cells were features of long-lived donors, compared to aged donors.

This clonotype was observed a few times. Its matching antigen is unknown. The sample comprised blood. This rearrangement joins TRBV27 to TRBJ2-7; 8 bases agree with TRBD1. This clonotype was obtained from a woman aged 60 to 75 in good health. CDR3 in amino acids: CASKTGTGIYEQYF. The CDR3 nucleotides read TGTGCCAGCAAAACCGGGACAGGAATCTACGAGCAGTACTTC.